This T cell receptor (beta chain) was obtained from a study of blood T cell repertoires in COVID-19. Adults between roughly 18 and 89 years of age took part from more than 20 US areas. Researchers sorted participants into cohorts using their self-reported clinical history. Only in-frame clones appear in the TCRdb table, and some are missing; sequencing was by immunoSEQ multiplex PCR. The sample lists 300,000 or so clones, around 86% seen once, with 4% to 5.5% in the top ten. The CDR3 is 14 amino acids. Germline V gene data show CDR1 as SGHTA and CDR2 as FQGNSA. V lost 2 bases, J lost 1 base, and 9 bases lay in between.

The gene calls are TRBV7-2 and TRBJ2-7; D uncertain. Specimen: PBMCs or T cells enriched from blood (not recorded which). The TCR was taken from a woman in her 40s with acute COVID-19. The CDR3 is CASSLYSLSYEQYF. DNA for the CDR3: TGTGCCAGCAGCTTATATTCCCTATCCTACGAGCAGTACTTC.